This passage covers 17 T cell receptor beta chains from one sample sequenced in a study of cytomegalovirus exposure and HLA in healthy donors. The protocol was immunoSEQ multiplex PCR, while the TCRdb copy is restricted to in-frame clones and leaves out a portion. Counted here are fewer than 200,000 clones, roughly nine tenths occurring once; the ten biggest clones make up roughly 7%. Sequencing was carried out using PBMCs. All receptors derive from a man aged 30 to 45 in good health and CMV-seropositive.

The chain has TRBV5-1 and TRBJ1-2; D unclear. CDR3 length: 12 residues. Per the germline V gene, CDR1 is SGHRS and CDR2 is YFSETQ. The V end was cut by 0 bases, the J end by 14 bases, with 14 bases between. DNA for the CDR3: TGCGCCAGCAGCTTGGGCTCTTTGGTGGGGACCTTC. Translating gives CASSLGSLVGTF. The entire variable domain, with the rest obtained from reference TRBV5-1 and TRBJ1-2, is as follows: KAGVTQTPRYLIKTRGQQVTLSCSPISGHRSVSWYQQTPGQGLQFLFEYFSETQRNKGNFPGRFSGRQFSNSRSEMNVSTLELGDSALYLCASSLGSLVGTFGSGTRLTVV.

The gene calls are TRBV7-6 and TRBJ1-1; maybe TRBD1 (6 bases). Germline lookup yields CDR1 SGHVS and CDR2 FNYEAQ. V shed 3 bases and J shed 0 bases, with 8 bases lying between them. This CDR3 contains 14 residues. The CDR3 region has the DNA TGTGCCAGCAGCTTGGGGGGCATGAACACTGAAGCTTTCTTT. It specifies CASSLGGMNTEAFF.

J is TRBJ2-7 and V is TRBV1; the listed D gene, TRBD1, was not tested against the DNA. TRBV1 is described as a pseudogene. The CDR3 is 15 residues long. CDR3: CTSSQVDQHLYEQYF. The CDR3 coding sequence is TGCACCAGCAGCCAAGTTGATCAACACCTCTACGAGCAGTACTTC.

This rearrangement joins TRBV4-3 to TRBJ2-2, with D possibly TRBD2 on 5 matching bases. The ends were cut back, 2 bases at V and 1 base at J, with 14 bases in the middle. Germline V CDR1 and CDR2: LGHNA, YSLEER. CDR3 length equals 17 residues. CDR3 in DNA: TGCGCCAGCAGCCAACAGGTTGGCGGGTGGAACACCGGGGAGCTGTTTTTT. Protein: CASSQQVGGWNTGELFF.

The chain carries TRBV4-3 and TRBJ2-1; the D is unclear. V was clipped by 1 base and J by 3 bases, with 19 bases between them. CDR3 length: 18 residues. From germline, CDR1 is LGHNA and CDR2 YSLEER. CDR3 nucleotides: TGCGCCAGCAGCCAAGGACCCCCTAAGTTGCACAACTACAATGAGCAGTTCTTC. It codes for CASSQGPPKLHNYNEQFF.

The chain employs TRBV7-3 and TRBJ1-2; D possibly corresponds to TRBD1 (6 bases). V lost 8 bases, J lost 5 bases, and 15 bases lay in between. Germline V gene sequence: CDR1 SGHTA, CDR2 FQGTGA. This CDR3 contains 13 residues. In DNA, the CDR3 is TGTGCCAGCGGGCCATCAGGGGATTATGGCTACACCTTC. It encodes CASGPSGDYGYTF.

J is TRBJ1-2 and V is TRBV19, with D tentatively TRBD1 (5 bases). Germline V gene lookup returns CDR1 LNHDA and CDR2 SQIVND (reference sequence). The CDR3 sequence is 13 residues long. V was shortened by 8 bases and J by 4 bases, with 14 bases between the two germline ends. The CDR3 bases are TGTGCCAGTCGTGCGGACACCACCTATGGCTACACCTTC. As protein: CASRADTTYGYTF.

The chain employs TRBV7-6 and TRBJ2-3; 10 bases align to TRBD2. Germline trimming cut 3 bases from V and 2 bases from J; bases unmatched to any gene: 2. The germline gives CDR1 SGHVS, CDR2 FNYEAQ. This CDR3 has 15 residues. The CDR3 here is CASSFGTSATDTQYF. CDR3 DNA sequence: TGTGCCAGCAGCTTCGGGACTAGCGCCACAGATACGCAGTATTTT.

The rearrangement uses TRBV29-1 and TRBJ2-2, with D perhaps TRBD2 (6 bases). CDR3 length: 13 residues. From germline, CDR1 is SQVTM and CDR2 ANQGSEA. Trimming removed 6 bases at V and 4 bases at J, with 12 bases between. The CDR3 protein is CSVGLGVTGELFF. CDR3 coding DNA: TGCAGCGTGGGACTGGGAGTCACCGGGGAGCTGTTTTTT.

The chain has TRBV25-1 and TRBJ1-5; D perhaps matches TRBD1 (6 bases). Germline V gene lookup returns CDR1 MGHDK and CDR2 SYGVNS. CDR3 length: 14 residues. The germline V and J ends were trimmed by 5 bases and 6 bases, with 14 bases remaining between them. In DNA, the CDR3 is TGTGCCAGCAGTCCCGGGGGGGGCAGTCAGCCCCAGCATTTT. This encodes CASSPGGGSQPQHF.

The chain combines TRBV5-6 with TRBJ2-1; 8 nucleotides match TRBD2. The CDR3 is 13 amino acids. Germline V gene data show CDR1 as SGHDT and CDR2 as YYEEEE. V was clipped by 3 bases and J by 12 bases; unmatched bases: 8. The CDR3 DNA reads TGTGCCAGCAGCTCTCCGGGACTAGGGGTGCAGTTCTTC. Amino acids: CASSSPGLGVQFF.

This clone was recorded only once. The rearrangement uses TRBV5-6 and TRBJ1-5; D is possibly TRBD1 (5 bases). V was cut by 1 base and J by 1 base, with 15 bases left in between. The CDR3 runs to 17 residues. CDR1 and CDR2 (germline): SGHDT, YYEEEE. CDR3 region: CASSLWPRQRSNQPQHF. For the CDR3, the DNA is TGTGCCAGCAGCTTGTGGCCCCGACAGAGAAGCAATCAGCCCCAGCATTTT.

The genes are TRBV6-6 and TRBJ1-1; possible D gene TRBD1, 6 bases. The length of the CDR3 is 14 residues. V was trimmed by 7 bases and J by 1 base, leaving 13 bases between them. Germline CDR1 and CDR2: MNHNY and SVGAGI (reference sequence). The CDR3 protein is CASISGGANTEAFF. The CDR3 DNA reads TGTGCCAGCATCTCGGGGGGCGCGAACACTGAAGCTTTCTTT.

The chain joins TRBV10-3 to TRBJ2-7; 7 bases match TRBD1. The V gene's germline CDR1 is ENHRY and CDR2 SYGVKD. Trimming removed 4 bases from V and 1 base from J; junction bases left unmatched: 4. This CDR3 has 14 residues. The CDR3 region has the DNA TGTGCCATCAGTGGGGGACAGTTTTCCTACGAGCAGTACTTC. Residues: CAISGGQFSYEQYF.

The chain joins TRBV19 to TRBJ2-1; D possibly matches TRBD1 or TRBD2 (5 bases each). The V gene's germline CDR1 is LNHDA and CDR2 SQIVND (reference sequence). Trimming cost V 7 bases and J 0 bases, with 13 bases left between them. This CDR3 spans 15 amino acids. The CDR3 nucleotides read TGTGCCAGTACCATGGGGGAAAGCTCCTACAATGAGCAGTTCTTC. Amino acid sequence: CASTMGESSYNEQFF.

This chain joins TRBV6-1 and TRBJ1-1, with D unresolved. CDR1 MNHNS and CDR2 SASEGT come from the germline V gene. V lost 6 bases to trimming and J lost 6 bases, with 8 bases between them. This CDR3 is 11 amino acids long. The CDR3 is CASSSSSEAFF. CDR3 DNA: TGTGCCAGCAGCTCTTCCTCTGAAGCTTTCTTT.

The rearrangement joins TRBV6-1 to TRBJ2-1; D ambiguous. V was cut by 7 bases and J by 0 bases, with 10 bases left in between. The CDR3 covers 14 residues. The germline gives CDR1 MNHNS, CDR2 SASEGT. CDR3 residues: CASKRDSSYNEQFF. The CDR3, as DNA: TGTGCCAGCAAGAGAGACTCCTCCTACAATGAGCAGTTCTTC.